This is a list of T cell receptor beta chains from one sample in a study of cytomegalovirus exposure and HLA in healthy donors. Clones were sequenced by immunoSEQ multiplex PCR, and TCRdb holds only the in-frame ones, with some missing. The data show over 120,000 clones, 70% to 85% seen once. Material: PBMCs. The receptors stem from a woman aged 55-69 years in good health and CMV-seropositive. Each CDR3 is given with its conserved first and last residue. Each record gives: V gene, J gene, D gene, clone size, CDR3 DNA, CDR3 protein. A D gene is named only where the DNA matches it firmly. Not every row has a clone size; where given, it reads once, few, many or a size class.

v_call: TRBV5-1; j_call: TRBJ1-2; d_call: NA; clone_size: NA; cdr3_nt: TGCGCCAGCAGCCCGGCGGGAGCCTATGGCTACACCTTC; cdr3_aa: CASSPAGAYGYTF
v_call: TRBV27; j_call: TRBJ2-3; d_call: NA; clone_size: NA; cdr3_nt: TGTGCCAGCAGTTTGGGACAACGCACAGATACGCAGTATTTT; cdr3_aa: CASSLGQRTDTQYF
v_call: TRBV7-9; j_call: TRBJ2-2; d_call: NA; clone_size: NA; cdr3_nt: TGTGCCAGCAGCCCCTCGGCGCAGGCGGGCGGGGAGCTGTTTTTT; cdr3_aa: CASSPSAQAGGELFF
v_call: TRBV4-1; j_call: TRBJ2-7; d_call: TRBD2; clone_size: few; cdr3_nt: TGCGCCAGCAGCCAGGGACTAGCGGGAGGCGAGCAGTACTTC; cdr3_aa: CASSQGLAGGEQYF
v_call: TRBV4-1; j_call: TRBJ2-3; d_call: NA; clone_size: NA; cdr3_nt: TGCGCCAGCAGCCTCCTGGGACTTTCCACAGATACGCAGTATTTT; cdr3_aa: CASSLLGLSTDTQYF
v_call: TRBV6-5; j_call: TRBJ1-2; d_call: TRBD1; clone_size: NA; cdr3_nt: TGTGCCAGCAGTCAACAGGGGGCGGACGACACCTTC; cdr3_aa: CASSQQGADDTF
v_call: TRBV11-2; j_call: TRBJ1-6; d_call: NA; clone_size: few; cdr3_nt: TGTGCCAGCAGCGCGGGGTCCGGATCACCCCTCCACTTT; cdr3_aa: CASSAGSGSPLHF
v_call: TRBV18; j_call: TRBJ2-3; d_call: TRBD2; clone_size: NA; cdr3_nt: TGTGCCAGCTCACCACCGGGACTAGCAATAGATACGCAGTATTTT; cdr3_aa: CASSPPGLAIDTQYF
v_call: TRBV25-1; j_call: TRBJ2-7; d_call: NA; clone_size: NA; cdr3_nt: TGTGCCAGCAGTGAACAGGGATACTCCTACGAGCAGTACTTC; cdr3_aa: CASSEQGYSYEQYF
v_call: TRBV19; j_call: TRBJ1-1; d_call: NA; clone_size: NA; cdr3_nt: TGTGCCAGTAGTATAGACGGGATGGCGGCCACTGAAGCTTTCTTT; cdr3_aa: CASSIDGMAATEAFF
v_call: TRBV30; j_call: TRBJ2-7; d_call: TRBD1; clone_size: NA; cdr3_nt: TGTGCCTGGAGTGGGGACAGGGCCTACGAGCAGTACTTC; cdr3_aa: CAWSGDRAYEQYF
v_call: TRBV7-2; j_call: TRBJ2-1; d_call: NA; clone_size: NA; cdr3_nt: TGTGCCAGCAGCTTATTGGCTAGCCGGGGCAATGAGCAGTTCTTC; cdr3_aa: CASSLLASRGNEQFF
v_call: TRBV6-5; j_call: TRBJ2-1; d_call: TRBD2; clone_size: NA; cdr3_nt: TGTGCCAGCAGTCCGGGACTAGCGACCTACAATGAGCAGTTCTTC; cdr3_aa: CASSPGLATYNEQFF
v_call: TRBV29-1; j_call: TRBJ1-1; d_call: NA; clone_size: NA; cdr3_nt: TGCAGCGTTGAACTCCGGGGGGGGACTGAAGCTTTCTTT; cdr3_aa: CSVELRGGTEAFF
v_call: TRBV19; j_call: TRBJ2-7; d_call: NA; clone_size: NA; cdr3_nt: TGTGCCAGTAGTACAATTCAGGGGATCGAGCAGTACTTC; cdr3_aa: CASSTIQGIEQYF
v_call: TRBV7-2; j_call: TRBJ1-2; d_call: TRBD1; clone_size: NA; cdr3_nt: TGTGCCAGCAGCTTAGTTGTGGGGACAGGGACCCTCAGCTATGGCTACACCTTC; cdr3_aa: CASSLVVGTGTLSYGYTF
v_call: TRBV27; j_call: TRBJ1-1; d_call: NA; clone_size: NA; cdr3_nt: TGTGCCAGCAGTTTATCCTCCTTCGGGAACACTGAAGCTTTCTTT; cdr3_aa: CASSLSSFGNTEAFF
v_call: TRBV27; j_call: TRBJ2-1; d_call: TRBD2; clone_size: once; cdr3_nt: TGTGCCAGCAGAAGACTAGCGGGAACGTCCTACAATGAGCAGTTCTTC; cdr3_aa: CASRRLAGTSYNEQFF
v_call: TRBV27; j_call: TRBJ2-3; d_call: TRBD2; clone_size: few; cdr3_nt: TGTGCCAGCAGTTCTAGCGGGAGGGCCGGGTCAGATACGCAGTATTTT; cdr3_aa: CASSSSGRAGSDTQYF
v_call: TRBV29-1; j_call: TRBJ1-1; d_call: NA; clone_size: few; cdr3_nt: TGCAGCGTTGAGTTGGGCAGCATGAACACTGAAGCTTTCTTT; cdr3_aa: CSVELGSMNTEAFF
v_call: TRBV2; j_call: TRBJ2-5; d_call: TRBD2; clone_size: NA; cdr3_nt: TGTGCCAGCAGAAGAGGCGGGAGATTCCAAGAGACCCAGTACTTC; cdr3_aa: CASRRGGRFQETQYF
v_call: TRBV18; j_call: TRBJ2-1; d_call: TRBD2; clone_size: NA; cdr3_nt: TGTGCCAGCTCACCACCGGGACTAGCGGGTGGTGGGCACAATGAGCAGTTCTTC; cdr3_aa: CASSPPGLAGGGHNEQFF
v_call: TRBV19; j_call: TRBJ2-7; d_call: TRBD1; clone_size: NA; cdr3_nt: TGTGCCAGTAGTACAAAGACAGGGGGCCCTTCCTACGAGCAGTACTTC; cdr3_aa: CASSTKTGGPSYEQYF
v_call: TRBV5-6; j_call: TRBJ2-7; d_call: TRBD1; clone_size: NA; cdr3_nt: TGTGCCAGCAGCCCAGGGACAGGTAGCTCCTACGAGCAGTACTTC; cdr3_aa: CASSPGTGSSYEQYF
v_call: TRBV7-2; j_call: TRBJ1-1; d_call: NA; clone_size: NA; cdr3_nt: TGTGCCAGCAGCAGAGGGGACGGTGGGGGGACTGAAGCTTTCTTT; cdr3_aa: CASSRGDGGGTEAFF
v_call: TRBV29-1; j_call: TRBJ1-1; d_call: TRBD1; clone_size: many; cdr3_nt: TGCAGCGTCGAGGGACAGGGGGCGAGCACTGAAGCTTTCTTT; cdr3_aa: CSVEGQGASTEAFF